This T cell receptor beta chain was observed in a study of T cell responses to AZD1222 COVID-19 vaccine. Assay used: immunoSEQ multiplex PCR; TCRdb lists only in-frame clones, some missing. The table has about 130,000 clones, roughly 90% seen once. Germline V gene lookup returns CDR1 GTSNPN and CDR2 SVGIG (reference sequence). Trimming cost V 5 bases and J 7 bases; bases outside gene matches: 11. CDR3 size: 14 residues. Turning to this clone: Its target is unknown.

Study-level findings and limits: Increases in Spike-specific TCR breadth and depth were seen after two AZD1222 doses.

Pooling covered second doses at about 4 or about 12 weeks. The specimen was peripheral blood, collected 28 days after the second AZD1222 dose. The chain joins TRBV30 to TRBJ1-1, with 9 bases aligning to TRBD1. This clonotype originated in an adult who received the AZD1222 COVID-19 vaccine. The CDR3 loop is CAWEEQGAVGEAFF. As DNA, the CDR3 is TGTGCCTGGGAGGAACAGGGGGCTGTGGGTGAAGCTTTCTTT.